This T cell receptor (beta chain) derives from a study of CD8+ T cells in alopecia areata. The overall study: Treated patients swallowed 5 to 10 mg of oral tofacitinib twice daily. General study results and limits: Elevated clonality characterized lesional scalp relative to normal scalp, particularly in alopecia totalis/universalis.

As for treatment: oral pan-JAK inhibitor, 5-10 mg twice daily. Details on this clone: Its antigen is unidentified.

Reverse transcription of extracted RNA yielded cDNA, which provided the sequencing template. Produced via immunoSEQ multiplex PCR; TCRdb's table is partial and in-frame only. The table records some 200,000 clones, around 60% of them present only once. This CDR3 has 15 amino acids. The germline CDR1 and CDR2 sequences are GTSNPN and SVGIG (reference sequence). Between the trimmed V and J ends, which lost 1 base and 4 bases, there was a span of 14 bases. This sequence joins TRBV30 and TRBJ1-5; D might be TRBD1 (5 bases). The clonotype comes from a human donor with alopecia areata. The sequenced sample was CD4+ T cells sorted from blood, obtained at week 4, from a patient treated with tofacitinib. CDR3 in amino acids: CAWSEAGFFNQPQHF. As DNA, the CDR3 is TGTGCCTGGAGTGAGGCAGGGTTTTTTAATCAGCCCCAGCATTTT.